Listed below are T cell receptor beta chains from one sample, sequenced in a study of blood T cell repertoires in COVID-19. Assay: immunoSEQ multiplex PCR; the TCRdb copy retains only in-frame clones and omits some. This table holds 300,000 to 400,000 clones, just over 85% found once. The material sequenced was PBMCs or T cells enriched from blood (not recorded which). These TCRs come from a woman aged 40 to 50 with acute COVID-19. CDR3s include the opening cysteine and the closing phenylalanine or tryptophan. The D gene is left open where the match is weak. Clone size is given for some rows only: seen once, a few or many times, or a class if the clone is expanded.

J | V | size | D | DNA | CDR3
TRBJ2-1 | TRBV6-2/TRBV6-3 | . | TRBD2 | TGTGCCAGCAGTTATGGGGTTAGCGGGAGGGACAATGAGCAGTTCTTC | CASSYGVSGRDNEQFF
TRBJ1-1 | TRBV11-1 | . | . | TGTGCCAGCAGCCACTTTACGTCCAGGGCGAACACTGAAGCTTTCTTT | CASSHFTSRANTEAFF
TRBJ2-5 | TRBV7-9 | . | TRBD2 | TGTGCCAGCAGCTGGCTAGCGGGGACCCAGTACTTC | CASSWLAGTQYF
TRBJ2-2 | TRBV7-2 | once | TRBD2 | TGTGCCAGCAGCTTCAGCGGGAGGGCCATCGGTGACACCGGGGAGCTGTTTTTT | CASSFSGRAIGDTGELFF
TRBJ2-3 | TRBV3-1/TRBV3-2 | . | TRBD1 | TGTGCCAGCAGCTCCCGGACAGGAGGCACAGATACGCAGTATTTT | CASSSRTGGTDTQYF
TRBJ2-1 | TRBV4-2 | once | TRBD2 | TGTGCCAGCAGCCAAGAACAGCGGGGGCATGAGCAGTTCTTC | CASSQEQRGHEQFF
TRBJ1-1 | TRBV29-1 | few | . | TGCAGCGTTGACGGGGGGCGGGGCACTGAAGCTTTCTTT | CSVDGGRGTEAFF
TRBJ1-1 | TRBV29-1 | . | . | TGCAGCGTTACTCCTGGGGGGGGAAAAGCTTTCTTT | CSVTPGGGKAFF
TRBJ2-3 | TRBV7-6 | . | . | TGTGCCAGCAGCTTCACCGTAGTGGATACGCAGTATTTT | CASSFTVVDTQYF
TRBJ1-1 | TRBV18 | . | . | TGTGCCAGCTCATCCCAGGGGTCCAACACTGAAGCTTTCTTT | CASSSQGSNTEAFF
TRBJ1-2 | TRBV4-2 | . | TRBD1 | TGTGCCATCGGCGGGGGACAGGGATATGGCTACACCTTC | CAIGGGQGYGYTF
TRBJ1-2 | TRBV7-9 | once | TRBD1 | TGTGCCAGCAGCTCCGGGACAGGGGGCTCGGGGAGCTATGGCTACACCTTC | CASSSGTGGSGSYGYTF
TRBJ1-4 | TRBV19 | . | . | TGTGCCAGTAGTATCGACAAGGATGAAAAACTGTTTTTT | CASSIDKDEKLFF
TRBJ2-5 | TRBV18 | . | . | TGTGCCAGCAGCGAAGAGACCCAGTACTTC | CASSEETQYF
TRBJ2-3 | TRBV7-2 | . | . | TGTGCCAGCAGCCCCTTCCGCGGGGATAAAGCAGATACGCAGTATTTT | CASSPFRGDKADTQYF
TRBJ2-3 | TRBV18 | . | TRBD1 | TGTGCCAGCTCAAAACAGGGGCCGCTGGGTGAGGTGCCAGATACGCAGTATTTT | CASSKQGPLGEVPDTQYF
TRBJ2-5 | TRBV4-1 | few | . | TGCGCCAGCAGCCAAGATGTCTCGGGAGCAGTCAACCAGTACTTC | CASSQDVSGAVNQYF
TRBJ2-6 | TRBV5-8 | . | TRBD1 | TGTGCCAGCAGCTTGGGGTCCGGACAGGGGGCGGATGGGGCCAACGTCCTGACTTTC | CASSLGSGQGADGANVLTF
TRBJ1-1 | TRBV7-9 | . | . | TGTGCCAGCAGCTTATTGGGGGGGACTGAAGCTTTCTTT | CASSLLGGTEAFF
TRBJ1-5 | TRBV4-2 | . | TRBD1 | TGTGCCAGCAGCCAAGGGGGCAGGGGGCTGCACAATCAGCCCCAGCATTTT | CASSQGGRGLHNQPQHF
TRBJ1-2 | TRBV7-2 | few | TRBD1 | TGTGCCAGCAAAGCTAGGGACAGGGGAAAGTATGGCTACACCTTC | CASKARDRGKYGYTF
TRBJ1-6 | TRBV7-2 | . | . | TGTGCCAGCAGCTTAGTCTCAGGCTCCTATAATTCACCCCTCCACTTT | CASSLVSGSYNSPLHF
TRBJ1-4 | TRBV2 | . | . | TGTGCCAGCAGTGGAGGGACTTCTAGTGAAAAACTGTTTTTT | CASSGGTSSEKLFF
TRBJ2-7 | TRBV5-1 | many | TRBD1 | TGCGCCAGCAGCACTCGGACAGGGGTCCACGAGCAGTACTTC | CASSTRTGVHEQYF
TRBJ2-5 | TRBV11-1 | . | . | TGTGCCAGCAGCTTAGTGAAAGCGGGTACGGGGACCCAGTACTTC | CASSLVKAGTGTQYF
TRBJ2-7 | TRBV19 | . | . | TGTGCCAGTAGGCAGGGCTATGGGACACTCTCCTACGAGCAGTACTTC | CASRQGYGTLSYEQYF
TRBJ1-5 | TRBV28 | . | . | TGTGCCAGCAGTTTAATCTATAGCAATCAGCCCCAGCATTTT | CASSLIYSNQPQHF
TRBJ1-4 | TRBV27 | . | TRBD1 | TGTGCCAGCAGGCGCGACAGGGGAGGGTTTCGAAATGAAAAACTGTTTTTT | CASRRDRGGFRNEKLFF
TRBJ1-2 | TRBV5-6 | . | TRBD1 | TGTGCCAGCGGACGACAGGGAGGCTATGGCTACACCTTC | CASGRQGGYGYTF
TRBJ2-5 | TRBV5-6 | . | TRBD2 | TGTGCCAGCAGCTTTAGGGGACTAGCGACGCGAGAGACCCAGTACTTC | CASSFRGLATRETQYF
TRBJ1-2 | TRBV4-3 | . | . | TGCGCCAGCAGCCAAGGTCATTCGCCAGGGCTGGGGTATGGCTACACCTTC | CASSQGHSPGLGYGYTF
TRBJ2-7 | TRBV24-1 | once | . | TGTGCCACCAGTGGGGGGGGCGTGGTTCACGAGCAGTACTTC | CATSGGGVVHEQYF
TRBJ1-6 | TRBV9 | . | . | TGTGCCAGCAGCTTTCACCACAGCGGCGGCAATTCACCCCTCCACTTT | CASSFHHSGGNSPLHF